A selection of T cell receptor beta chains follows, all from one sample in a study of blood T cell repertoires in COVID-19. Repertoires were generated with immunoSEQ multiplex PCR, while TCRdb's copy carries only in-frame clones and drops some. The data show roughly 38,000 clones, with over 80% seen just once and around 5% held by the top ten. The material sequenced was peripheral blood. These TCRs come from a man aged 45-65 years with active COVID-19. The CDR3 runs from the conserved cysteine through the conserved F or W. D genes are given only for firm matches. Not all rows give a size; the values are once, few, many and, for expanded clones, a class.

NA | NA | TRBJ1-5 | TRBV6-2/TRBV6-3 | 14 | TGTGCCAGCAGTTTAGGGGGAGGGTTTCAGCCCCAGCATTTT | CASSLGGGFQPQHF
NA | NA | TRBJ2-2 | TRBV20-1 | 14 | TGCAATGCTAGTGTAACTGCTAACACCGGGGAGCTGTTTTTT | CNASVTANTGELFF
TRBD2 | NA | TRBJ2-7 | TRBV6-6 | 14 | TGTGCCAGCAGCCTAGGACTAGCGGGGATCGAGCAGTACTTC | CASSLGLAGIEQYF
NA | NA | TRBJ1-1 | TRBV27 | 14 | TGTGCCAGCAGTTCCACAGGATATGGCACTGAAGCTTTCTTT | CASSSTGYGTEAFF
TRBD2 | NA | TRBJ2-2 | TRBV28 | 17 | TGTGCCAGCAGCTCTCCTACTAGCGGGGGCAAAAGTGGGGAGCTGTTTTTT | CASSSPTSGGKSGELFF
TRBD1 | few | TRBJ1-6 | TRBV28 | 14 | TGTGCCAGCAGTGTGGGACAGGCGAGATCACCCCTCCACTTT | CASSVGQARSPLHF
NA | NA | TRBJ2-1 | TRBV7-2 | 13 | TGTGCCAGCAGCTCGCGGCCGGACAATGAGCAGTTCTTC | CASSSRPDNEQFF
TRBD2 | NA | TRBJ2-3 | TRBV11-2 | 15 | TGTGCCAGCAGCTTGAACGGGGGGACCACAGATACGCAGTATTTT | CASSLNGGTTDTQYF
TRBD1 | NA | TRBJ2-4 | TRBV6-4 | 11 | TGTGCCAGCAGTGACTCAACAGGGGTCACATTC | CASSDSTGVTF
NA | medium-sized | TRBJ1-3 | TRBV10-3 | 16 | TGTGCCATCAGTGAGACACTGGTTGGGGGCGCGGGCACCATATATTTT | CAISETLVGGAGTIYF
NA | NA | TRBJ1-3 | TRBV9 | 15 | TGTGCCAGCAGCGTAGACAGGTCCACTGGAAACACCATATATTTT | CASSVDRSTGNTIYF
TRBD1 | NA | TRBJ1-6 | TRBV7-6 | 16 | TGTGCCAGCAGCTTAGCTCCGGGACAGTATAATTCACCCCTCCACTTT | CASSLAPGQYNSPLHF
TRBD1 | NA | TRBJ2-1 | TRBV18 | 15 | TGTGCCAGCTCGCTCGGAGGGGGACAGGGTGAGTTGCAGTTCTTC | CASSLGGGQGELQFF
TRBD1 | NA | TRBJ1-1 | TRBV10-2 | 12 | TGCGCCTGCGGGGACAGGAACACTGAAGCTTTCTTT | CACGDRNTEAFF
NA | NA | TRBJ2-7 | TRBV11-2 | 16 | TGTGCCAGCAGCATCCAAACAGGGACCAAGTCCTACGAGCAGTACTTC | CASSIQTGTKSYEQYF
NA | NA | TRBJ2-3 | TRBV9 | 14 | TGTGCCAGCAGCGTAGGGCTAGCGCGGGGTAAGCAGTATTTT | CASSVGLARGKQYF
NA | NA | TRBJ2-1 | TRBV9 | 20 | TGTGCCAGCAGCGGAAACCCACAGGGATCCCAGCCGAGCTCCTACAATGAGCAGTTCTTC | CASSGNPQGSQPSSYNEQFF
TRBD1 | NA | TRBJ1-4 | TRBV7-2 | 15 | TGTGCCAGCAGCCTAAGGGGGCTGACTAATGAAAAACTGTTTTTT | CASSLRGLTNEKLFF
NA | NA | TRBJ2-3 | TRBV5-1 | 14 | TGCGCCAGCAGCTTGGGTAATGCAGGAGATACGCAGTATTTT | CASSLGNAGDTQYF
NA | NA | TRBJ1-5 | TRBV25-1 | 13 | TGTGCCAGCAGTGAATGGGGGGATCAGCCCCAGCATTTT | CASSEWGDQPQHF
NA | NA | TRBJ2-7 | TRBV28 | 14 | TGTGCCAGCAGTCCCCAGGGCCGGTCCTACGAGCAGTACTTC | CASSPQGRSYEQYF
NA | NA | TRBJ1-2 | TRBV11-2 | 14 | TGTGCCAGCAGCTTAGACGGGGGTTATTATGGCTACACCTTC | CASSLDGGYYGYTF
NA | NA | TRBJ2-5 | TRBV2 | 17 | TGTGCCAGCAGACACGAAGGGGGCGGGGGGCCCTTCGGGACCCAGTACTTC | CASRHEGGGGPFGTQYF
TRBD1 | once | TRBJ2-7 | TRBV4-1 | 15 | TGCGCCAGCAGCCAAGATCGGCAGGGGGCCTACGAGCAGTACTTC | CASSQDRQGAYEQYF
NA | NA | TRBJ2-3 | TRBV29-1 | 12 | TGCAGCGCTGACAGATTCGACTCAGTGCAGTATTTT | CSADRFDSVQYF
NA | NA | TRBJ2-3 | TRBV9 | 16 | TGTGCCAGCAGCCTCGGGGCGGGGTTGAGCACAGATACGCAGTATTTT | CASSLGAGLSTDTQYF
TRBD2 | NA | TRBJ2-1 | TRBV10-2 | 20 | TGCGCCAGTCGACGAGGGGGACAGACTAGCGGGGCTAGCTCCTACAATGAGCAGTTCTTC | CASRRGGQTSGASSYNEQFF
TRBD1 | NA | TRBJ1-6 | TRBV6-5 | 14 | TGTGCCAGCAGCCGACAGGGGGCTTCTTCACCCCTCCACTTT | CASSRQGASSPLHF
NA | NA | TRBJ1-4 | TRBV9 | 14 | TGTGCCAGCAGCGTAGGACAGTATAATGAAAAACTGTTTTTT | CASSVGQYNEKLFF
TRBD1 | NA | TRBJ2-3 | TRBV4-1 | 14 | TGCGCCAGCAGCCAAGAAGACAGGGGGAATACGCAGTATTTT | CASSQEDRGNTQYF
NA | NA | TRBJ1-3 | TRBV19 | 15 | TGTGCCAGTAGTATATTGGCAGTCTCTGGAAACACCATATATTTT | CASSILAVSGNTIYF
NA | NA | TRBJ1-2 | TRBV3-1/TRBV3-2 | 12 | TGTGCCAGCAGCCAATCAGGAAATGGCTACACCTTC | CASSQSGNGYTF
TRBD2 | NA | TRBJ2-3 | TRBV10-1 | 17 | TGCGCCAGCAGCTTCGGACTAGCGGGGGCTAGCACAGATACGCAGTATTTT | CASSFGLAGASTDTQYF
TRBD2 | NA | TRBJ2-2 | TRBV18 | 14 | TGTGCCAGCCCGGGACTAGCGGCGGCCGGGGAGCTGTTTTTT | CASPGLAAAGELFF
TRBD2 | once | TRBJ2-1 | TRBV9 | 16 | TGTGCCAGCAGCCCAAGGACTAGCGGGGGGGCGGGTGAGCAGTTCTTC | CASSPRTSGGAGEQFF
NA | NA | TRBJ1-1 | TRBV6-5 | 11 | TGTGCCAGCAGTCAGCAGGATGAAGCTTTCTTT | CASSQQDEAFF
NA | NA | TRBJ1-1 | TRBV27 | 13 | TGTGCCAGCAGTTTCTGGCAGAACACTGAAGCTTTCTTT | CASSFWQNTEAFF
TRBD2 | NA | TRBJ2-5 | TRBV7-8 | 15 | TGTGCCAGCACCCAAGGGACTACCACTCAAGAGACCCAGTACTTC | CASTQGTTTQETQYF
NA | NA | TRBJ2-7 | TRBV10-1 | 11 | TGCGCCAGCAACAGGGAAGGCGAGCAGTACTTC | CASNREGEQYF
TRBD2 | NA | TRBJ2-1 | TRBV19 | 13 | TGTGCCAGTAGTCGGGGGGAAGCTTGGGAGCAGTTCTTC | CASSRGEAWEQFF